This T cell receptor beta chain came from a study of T cells expressing NK-cell markers (TCRdb year 2020). About the study as a whole: TCR beta-chain repertoires were profiled in sorted CD3+CD56+NKG2C+, CD3+CD56+NKG2C- and CD3+CD56-NKG2C+ T-cell subsets from about 8 donors. Among the eight sequenced donors, only one was HCMV-seronegative, while the other seven were HCMV-seropositive. Randomly selected healthy volunteers, three men and five women, were used as the eight sequenced donors. The libraries were sequenced on Illumina HiSeq 2000/2500, MiSeq or NextSeq, producing 2 x 150 bp reads. On the study overall, not on this receptor specifically: Whether the expanded NKG2C-expressing T cell clones were specific for HCMV antigens remained unclear. Those dominant clonotypes were again the most abundant among CD3+CD56-NKG2C+ cells in a few donors, at about 28.3-60.1%. For several donors, the dominant CD3+CD56+NKG2C+ clonotypes were among the top 10 CD8+ clonotypes and accounted for roughly 1.0-7.5% of CD8+ T cells.

Sequenced using an Illumina HiSeq 2000. 5'RACE template switching, by which a universal primer site and unique molecular identifiers were added, was used to make TCR beta cDNA libraries. cDNA synthesis was primed from the TCR beta constant segment and was followed by two successive PCR amplification steps. Per the source publication's procedure: MIGEC handled demultiplexing of the reads and grouping by UMI, while MiTCR was used to assemble and quantify clonotypes. To remove erroneous sequences, TCR cDNA sequences were retained only when supported by two or more reads. The tcR package was used for downstream repertoire analysis, and clonotypes were matched across fractions by CDR3 nucleotide sequence plus V segment. VDJmatch was used to annotate antigen specificity against VDJdb, with one amino acid substitution in CDR3 allowed. TCRdb reprocessed the sequencing reads and holds a single record per CDR3 protein sequence, with no DNA. Here the V and J calls rest on TCRdb's processing, not on the authors' analysis. This sample's clone table shows a few hundred thousand distinct CDR3 sequences. Jointly, the top ten make up 0.39% of the sample.

Note on this clonotype: Its antigen target is currently unknown.

HCMV serostatus was determined by detecting HCMV-specific IgG in serum with a commercial ELISA kit. Ficoll density gradient centrifugation was used to isolate peripheral blood mononuclear cells from blood. Sequenced: blood T cells: a sorted CD56 or NKG2C T cell subset, CD4+ or CD8+ T cells, or bulk PBMC T cells (not recorded which). The clonotype originates from a man younger than 35 in good health. Donor details come from another sample of the same person, matched by shared clones.

The CDR3: CASSLGWQVERQFF. The chain couples TRBV7-2 to TRBJ2-1. Inclusive of the bounding cysteine and phenylalanine, the CDR3 is 14 residues long. No coding sequence is recorded. The germline V gene provides CDR1 SGHTA and CDR2 FQGNSA.